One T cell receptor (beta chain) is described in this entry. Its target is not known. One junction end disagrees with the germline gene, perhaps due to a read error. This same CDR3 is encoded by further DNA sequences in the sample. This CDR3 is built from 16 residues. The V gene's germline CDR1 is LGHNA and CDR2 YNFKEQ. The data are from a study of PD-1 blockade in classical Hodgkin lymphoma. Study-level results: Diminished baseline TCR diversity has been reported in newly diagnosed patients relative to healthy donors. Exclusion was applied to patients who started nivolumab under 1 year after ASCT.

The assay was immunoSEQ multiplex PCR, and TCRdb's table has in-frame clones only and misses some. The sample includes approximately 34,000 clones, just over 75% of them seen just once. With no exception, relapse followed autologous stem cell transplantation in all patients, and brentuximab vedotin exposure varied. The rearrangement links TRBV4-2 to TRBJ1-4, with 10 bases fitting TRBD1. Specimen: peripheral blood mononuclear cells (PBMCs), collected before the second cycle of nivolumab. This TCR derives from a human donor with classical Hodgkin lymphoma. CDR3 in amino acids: CASSPDRGRANEKLFF. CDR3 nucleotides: TGTGCCAGCAGCCCGGACAGGGGGAGGGCTAATGAAAAGCTGTTTTTT.